The 8 T cell receptor beta chains listed next were all sequenced from one sample in a study of CD8+ T cells in alopecia areata. Following extraction, RNA underwent reverse transcription to cDNA, which served as the sequencing template. Libraries were prepared by immunoSEQ multiplex PCR; TCRdb keeps only in-frame clonotypes and omits some of them. The data contain some 130,000 clones, around half of them singletons. Documented treatment: oral pan-JAK inhibitor, 5-10 mg twice daily. The specimen comprised CD8+ T cells sorted from blood, sampled at week 4, from a patient treated with tofacitinib. The receptor set was obtained from a human donor with alopecia areata.

Only a few counts were recorded for this clone. This chain joins TRBV10-3 and TRBJ1-5; D is possibly TRBD1 (6 bases). The V gene lost 10 bases and the J gene lost 2 bases, with 21 bases spanning the gap. Germline CDR1 ENHRY, CDR2 SYGVKD. The CDR3 has 16 residues. This CDR3 is CATQQGGLDRNQPQHF. DNA for the CDR3: TGTGCCACCCAACAGGGCGGATTGGACCGCAATCAGCCCCAGCATTTT.

This clone came up a few times. This chain joins TRBV27 and TRBJ2-1; D ambiguous. The CDR3 totals 15 residues. Germline V gene sequence: CDR1 MNHEY, CDR2 SMNVEV (reference sequence). Trimming shortened V by 7 bases and J by 0 bases, and 13 bases separated the two germline ends. The CDR3 nucleotides read TGTGCCAGCAAAGAGGTGGGGTTCTCCTACAATGAGCAGTTCTTC. Translated: CASKEVGFSYNEQFF.

V is TRBV4-1 and J is TRBJ1-1; the D is unclear. The CDR3 totals 16 residues. Germline loops: CDR1 MGHRA, CDR2 YSYEKL. The V gene lost 6 bases and the J gene lost 0 bases, with 17 bases spanning the gap. CDR3 region: CASSVPRDGVNTEAFF. The CDR3, as DNA: TGCGCCAGCAGTGTCCCAAGAGACGGAGTGAACACTGAAGCTTTCTTT.

This clone was observed a handful of times. V usage is TRBV5-1 and J usage is TRBJ2-7, with 8 bases that match TRBD1. The V gene's germline CDR1 is SGHRS and CDR2 YFSETQ. The CDR3 has 17 amino acids. The ends lost 3 bases at V and 3 bases at J; junction bases unmatched: 14. The CDR3 nucleotides are TGCGCCAGCAGCTCGCTCACGAGGGCAGGGGGCATCTACGAGCAGTACTTC. Translated: CASSSLTRAGGIYEQYF.

The chain carries TRBV27 and TRBJ2-3, with TRBD2 matching over 7 bases. The germline gives CDR1 MNHEY, CDR2 SMNVEV (reference sequence). J gave up 2 bases and V 5 bases, and 4 bases lay outside the gene matches. This CDR3 has 14 residues. The DNA of the CDR3 is TGTGCCAGCAGTGGGACTACCTTCACAGATACGCAGTATTTT. Translated, it gives CASSGTTFTDTQYF.

This clone was recorded many times. The chain carries TRBV6-4 and TRBJ1-5, with 8 bases that match TRBD1. The CDR3 has 15 residues. CDR1 is MRHNA, CDR2 SNTAGT, per germline. Germline trimming cut 6 bases from V and 1 base from J; bases unmatched to any gene: 5. In DNA form, the CDR3 reads TGTGCCAGCAGCTCACAGGGGGGAAGCAATCAGCCCCAGCATTTT. This translates into CASSSQGGSNQPQHF.

The chain uses TRBV29-1 and TRBJ2-1; TRBD1 agrees at 9 bases. After removal of 5 bases from V and 7 bases from J, the junction contained 6 bases not matched to a gene. Germline V CDR1 and CDR2: SQVTM, ANQGSEA. This CDR3 contains 13 residues. CDR3 DNA: TGCAGCGTTCGGGGACAGGGACGTAATGAGCAGTTCTTC. It yields the protein CSVRGQGRNEQFF.

The V and J genes are TRBV27 and TRBJ1-2; D unresolved. This CDR3 has 13 residues. Germline-derived CDR1 and CDR2 are MNHEY and SMNVEV (reference sequence). V lost 1 base, J lost 4 bases, and 7 bases lay in between. The CDR3 loop reads CASSLLTGYGYTF. The CDR3, as DNA: TGTGCCAGCAGTTTATTGACCGGCTATGGCTACACCTTC.